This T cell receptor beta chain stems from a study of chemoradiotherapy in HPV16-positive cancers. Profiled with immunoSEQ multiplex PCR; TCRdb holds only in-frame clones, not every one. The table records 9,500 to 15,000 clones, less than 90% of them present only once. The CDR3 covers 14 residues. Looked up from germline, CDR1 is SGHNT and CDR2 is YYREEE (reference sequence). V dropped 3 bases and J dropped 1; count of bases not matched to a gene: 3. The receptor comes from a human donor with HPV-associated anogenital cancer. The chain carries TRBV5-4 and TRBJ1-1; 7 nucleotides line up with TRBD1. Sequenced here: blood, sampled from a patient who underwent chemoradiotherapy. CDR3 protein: CASSYDRENTEAFF. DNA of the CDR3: TGTGCCAGCAGCTATGACAGGGAGAACACTGAAGCTTTCTTT.